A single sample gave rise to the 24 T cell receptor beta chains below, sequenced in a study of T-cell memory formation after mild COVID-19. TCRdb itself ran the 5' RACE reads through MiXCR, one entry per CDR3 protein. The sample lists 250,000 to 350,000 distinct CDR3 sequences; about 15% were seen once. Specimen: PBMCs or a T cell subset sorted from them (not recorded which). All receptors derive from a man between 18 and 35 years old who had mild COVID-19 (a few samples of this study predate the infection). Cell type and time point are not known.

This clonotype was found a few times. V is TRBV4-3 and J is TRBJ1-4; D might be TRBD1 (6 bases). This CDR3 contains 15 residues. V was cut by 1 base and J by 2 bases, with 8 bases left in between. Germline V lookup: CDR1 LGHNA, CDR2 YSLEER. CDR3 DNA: TGCGCCAGCAGCCAAGTACAGGGCACTAATGAAAAACTGTTTTTT. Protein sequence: CASSQVQGTNEKLFF.

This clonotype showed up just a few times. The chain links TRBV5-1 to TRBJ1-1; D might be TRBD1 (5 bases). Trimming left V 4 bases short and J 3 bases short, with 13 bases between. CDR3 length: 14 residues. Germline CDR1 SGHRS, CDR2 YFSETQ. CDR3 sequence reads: CASSEGPQYTEAFF. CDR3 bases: TGCGCCAGCAGCGAGGGGCCACAGTACACTGAAGCTTTCTTT.

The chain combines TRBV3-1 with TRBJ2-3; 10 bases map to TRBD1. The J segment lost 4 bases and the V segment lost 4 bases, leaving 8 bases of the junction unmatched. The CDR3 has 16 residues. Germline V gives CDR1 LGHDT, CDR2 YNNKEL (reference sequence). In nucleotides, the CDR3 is TGTGCCAGCAGCCTCGATCCCGGGACAGGGGCAGATACGCAGTATTTT. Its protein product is CASSLDPGTGADTQYF.

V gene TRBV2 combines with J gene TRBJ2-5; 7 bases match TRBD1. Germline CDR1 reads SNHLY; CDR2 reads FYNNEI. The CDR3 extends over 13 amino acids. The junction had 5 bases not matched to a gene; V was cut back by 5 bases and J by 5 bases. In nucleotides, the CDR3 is TGTGCCAGCAGTAAAACAGGGGCGGAGACCCAGTACTTC. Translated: CASSKTGAETQYF.

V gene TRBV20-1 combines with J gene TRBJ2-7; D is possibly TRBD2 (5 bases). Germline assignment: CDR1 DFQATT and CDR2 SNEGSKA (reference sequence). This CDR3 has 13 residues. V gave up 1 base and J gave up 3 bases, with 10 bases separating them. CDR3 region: CSARGLLGYEQYF. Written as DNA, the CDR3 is TGCAGTGCTAGAGGACTACTTGGCTACGAGCAGTACTTC.

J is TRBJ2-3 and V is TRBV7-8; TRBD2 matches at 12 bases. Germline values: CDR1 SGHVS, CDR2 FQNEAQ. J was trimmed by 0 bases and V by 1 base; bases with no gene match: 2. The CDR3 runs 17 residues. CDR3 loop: CASSLDGTSGSTDTQYF. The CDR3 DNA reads TGTGCCAGCAGCTTAGATGGGACTAGCGGGAGCACAGATACGCAGTATTTT.

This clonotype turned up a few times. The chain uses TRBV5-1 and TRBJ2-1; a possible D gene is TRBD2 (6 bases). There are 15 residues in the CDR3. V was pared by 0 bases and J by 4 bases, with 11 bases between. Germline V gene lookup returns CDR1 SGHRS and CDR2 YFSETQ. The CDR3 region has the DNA TGCGCCAGCAGCTTGGAGGGCGGGGTATACAATGAGCAGTTCTTC. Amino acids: CASSLEGGVYNEQFF.

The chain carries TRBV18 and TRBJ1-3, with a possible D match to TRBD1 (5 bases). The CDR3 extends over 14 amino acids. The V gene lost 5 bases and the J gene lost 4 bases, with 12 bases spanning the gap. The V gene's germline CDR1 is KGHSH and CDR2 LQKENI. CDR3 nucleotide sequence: TGTGCCAGCTCAACGATGAACAGGGGAAACACCATATATTTT. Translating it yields CASSTMNRGNTIYF.

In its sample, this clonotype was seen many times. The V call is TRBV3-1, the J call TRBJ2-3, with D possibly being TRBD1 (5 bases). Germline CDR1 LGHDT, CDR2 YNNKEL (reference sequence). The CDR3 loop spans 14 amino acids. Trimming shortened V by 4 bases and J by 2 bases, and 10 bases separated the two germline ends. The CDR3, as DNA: TGTGCCAGCAGCCCAATGACAGCCACAGATACGCAGTATTTT. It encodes CASSPMTATDTQYF.

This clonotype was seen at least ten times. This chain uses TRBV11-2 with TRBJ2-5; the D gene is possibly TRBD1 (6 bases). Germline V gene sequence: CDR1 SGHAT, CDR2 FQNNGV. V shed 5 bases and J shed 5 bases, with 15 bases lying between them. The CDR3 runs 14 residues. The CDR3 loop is CASSPRTDRETQYF. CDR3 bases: TGTGCCAGCAGCCCCCGGACAGACCGGGAGACCCAGTACTTC. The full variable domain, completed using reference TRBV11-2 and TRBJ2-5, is EAGVAQSPRYKIIEKRQSVAFWCNPISGHATLYWYQQILGQGPKLLIQFQNNGVVDDSQLPKDRFSAERLKGVDSTLKIQPAKLEDSAVYLCASSPRTDRETQYFGPGTRLLVL.

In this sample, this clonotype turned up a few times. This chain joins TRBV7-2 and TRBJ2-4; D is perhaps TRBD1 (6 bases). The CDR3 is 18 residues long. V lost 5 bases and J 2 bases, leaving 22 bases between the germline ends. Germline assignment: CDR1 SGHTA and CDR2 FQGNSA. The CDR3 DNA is TGTGCCAGCAGCCAATACGTGGACAGCATGTTTCCCAAAAACATTCAGTACTTC. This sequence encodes CASSQYVDSMFPKNIQYF.

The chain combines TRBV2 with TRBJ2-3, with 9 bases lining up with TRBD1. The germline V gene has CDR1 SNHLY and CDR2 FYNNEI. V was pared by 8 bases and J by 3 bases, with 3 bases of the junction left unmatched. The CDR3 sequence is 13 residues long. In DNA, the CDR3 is TGTGCCAGCGCCGGGACAGGGACAGATACGCAGTATTTT. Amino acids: CASAGTGTDTQYF.

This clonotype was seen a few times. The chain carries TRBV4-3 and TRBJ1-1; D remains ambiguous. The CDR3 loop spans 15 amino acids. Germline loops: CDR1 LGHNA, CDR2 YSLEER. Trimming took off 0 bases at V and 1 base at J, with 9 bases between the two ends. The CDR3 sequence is CASSQDLASNTEAFF. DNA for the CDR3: TGCGCCAGCAGCCAAGATCTCGCCTCGAACACTGAAGCTTTCTTT.

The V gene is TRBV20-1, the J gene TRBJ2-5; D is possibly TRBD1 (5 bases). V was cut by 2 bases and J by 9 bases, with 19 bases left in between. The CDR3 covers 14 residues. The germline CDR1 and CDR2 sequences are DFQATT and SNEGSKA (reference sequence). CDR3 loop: CSARSVTDKGPQYF. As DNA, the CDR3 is TGCAGTGCTAGATCGGTCACGGACAAGGGCCCCCAGTACTTC.

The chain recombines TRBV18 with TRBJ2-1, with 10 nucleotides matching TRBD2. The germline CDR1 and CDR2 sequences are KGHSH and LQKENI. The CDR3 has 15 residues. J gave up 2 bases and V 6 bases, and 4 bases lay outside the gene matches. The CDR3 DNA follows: TGTGCCAGCTCGATAGCGGGGGGCCCCTACAATGAGCAGTTCTTC. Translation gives CASSIAGGPYNEQFF.

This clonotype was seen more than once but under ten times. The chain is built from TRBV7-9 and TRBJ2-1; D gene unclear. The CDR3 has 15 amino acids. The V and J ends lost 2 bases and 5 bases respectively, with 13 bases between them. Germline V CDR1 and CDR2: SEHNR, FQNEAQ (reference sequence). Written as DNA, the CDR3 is TGTGCCAGCAGCTTAAGGTGGCTATTCAACAATGAGCAGTTCTTC. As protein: CASSLRWLFNNEQFF.

The CDR3 sequence: CASSQDLATSGGADTQYF. The CDR3 DNA is TGTGCCAGCAGCCAAGATTTGGCGACTAGCGGGGGGGCAGATACGCAGTATTTT. This chain connects TRBV4-2 to TRBJ2-3, with 14 bases lining up with TRBD2. From germline, CDR1 is LGHNA and CDR2 YNFKEQ. V dropped 0 bases and J dropped 4; count of bases not matched to a gene: 6. CDR3 length: 18 amino acids.

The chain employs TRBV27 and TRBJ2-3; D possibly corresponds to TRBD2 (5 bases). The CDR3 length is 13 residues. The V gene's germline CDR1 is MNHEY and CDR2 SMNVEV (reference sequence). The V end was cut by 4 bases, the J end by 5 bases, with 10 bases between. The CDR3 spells CASSSGKGDTQYF. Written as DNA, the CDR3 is TGTGCCAGCAGTTCGGGAAAGGGAGATACGCAGTATTTT.

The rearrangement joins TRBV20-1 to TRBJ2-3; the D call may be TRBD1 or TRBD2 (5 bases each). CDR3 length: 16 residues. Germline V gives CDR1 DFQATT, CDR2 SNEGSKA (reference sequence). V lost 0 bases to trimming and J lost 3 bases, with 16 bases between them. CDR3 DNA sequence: TGCAGTGCTAGAGATGACCTCACGGGACCAACAGATACGCAGTATTTT. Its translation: CSARDDLTGPTDTQYF.

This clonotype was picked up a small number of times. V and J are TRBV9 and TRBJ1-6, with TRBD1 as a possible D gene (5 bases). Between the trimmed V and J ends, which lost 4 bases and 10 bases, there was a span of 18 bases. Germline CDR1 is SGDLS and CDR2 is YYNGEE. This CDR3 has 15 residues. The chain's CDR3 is CASSPPGGDGSPLHF. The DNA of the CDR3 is TGTGCCAGCAGCCCCCCTGGAGGGGATGGCTCACCCCTCCACTTT.

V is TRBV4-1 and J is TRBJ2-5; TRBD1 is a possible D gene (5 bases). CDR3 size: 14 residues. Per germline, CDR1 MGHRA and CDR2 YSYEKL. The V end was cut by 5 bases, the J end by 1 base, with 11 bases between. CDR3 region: CASSATVIQETQYF. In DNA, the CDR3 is TGCGCCAGCAGCGCGACAGTGATCCAAGAGACCCAGTACTTC.

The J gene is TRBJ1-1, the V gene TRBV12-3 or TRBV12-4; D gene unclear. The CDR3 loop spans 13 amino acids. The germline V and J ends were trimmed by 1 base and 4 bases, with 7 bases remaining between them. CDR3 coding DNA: TGTGCCAGCAGTTTAGTCGAAAGCACTGAAGCTTTCTTT. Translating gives CASSLVESTEAFF.

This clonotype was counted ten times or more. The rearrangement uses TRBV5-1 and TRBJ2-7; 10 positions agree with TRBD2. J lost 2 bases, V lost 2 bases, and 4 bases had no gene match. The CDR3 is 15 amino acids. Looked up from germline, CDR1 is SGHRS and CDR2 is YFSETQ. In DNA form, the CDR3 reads TGCGCCAGCAGCTTCGGTAGCGGGGGGACCTACGAGCAGTACTTC. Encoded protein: CASSFGSGGTYEQYF.

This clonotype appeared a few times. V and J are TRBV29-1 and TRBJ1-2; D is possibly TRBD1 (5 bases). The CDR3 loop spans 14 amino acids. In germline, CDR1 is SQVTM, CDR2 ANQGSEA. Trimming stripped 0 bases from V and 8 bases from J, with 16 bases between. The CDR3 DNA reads TGCAGCGTTGAAGATCTTTTCAGGGCTGACGGCTACACCTTC. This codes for CSVEDLFRADGYTF.